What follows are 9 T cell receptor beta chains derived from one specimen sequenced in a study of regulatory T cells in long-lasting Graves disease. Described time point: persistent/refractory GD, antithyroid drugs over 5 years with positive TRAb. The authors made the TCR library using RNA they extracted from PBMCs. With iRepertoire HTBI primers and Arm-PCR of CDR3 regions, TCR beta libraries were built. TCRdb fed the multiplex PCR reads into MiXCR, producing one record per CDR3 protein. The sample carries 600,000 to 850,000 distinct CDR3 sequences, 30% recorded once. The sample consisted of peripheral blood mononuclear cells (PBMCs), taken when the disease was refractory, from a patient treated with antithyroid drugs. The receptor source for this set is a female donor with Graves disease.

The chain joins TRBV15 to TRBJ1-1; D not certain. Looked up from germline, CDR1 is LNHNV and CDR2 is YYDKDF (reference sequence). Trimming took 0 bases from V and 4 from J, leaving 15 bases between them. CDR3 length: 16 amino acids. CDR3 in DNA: TGTGCCACCAGCAGAGATCGGTTTAGGTCGGGCACTGAAGCTTTCTTT. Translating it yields CATSRDRFRSGTEAFF.

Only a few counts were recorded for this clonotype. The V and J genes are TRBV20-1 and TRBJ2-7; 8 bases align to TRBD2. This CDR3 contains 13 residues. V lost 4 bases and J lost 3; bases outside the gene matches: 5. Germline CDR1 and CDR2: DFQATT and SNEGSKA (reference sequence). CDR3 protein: CSANSGRGYEQYF. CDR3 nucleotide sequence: TGCAGTGCTAACAGCGGGAGAGGCTACGAGCAGTACTTC.

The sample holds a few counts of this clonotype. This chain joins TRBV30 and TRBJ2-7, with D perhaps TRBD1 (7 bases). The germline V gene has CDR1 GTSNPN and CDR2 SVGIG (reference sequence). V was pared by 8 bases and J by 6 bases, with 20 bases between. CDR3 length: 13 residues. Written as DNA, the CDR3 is TGTGCCGGGACGGGGGACAGTAGGGGCGAGCAGTACTTC. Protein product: CAGTGDSRGEQYF.

The CDR3 loop reads CASSQDWDVDTEAFF. The CDR3 DNA reads as TGTGCCAGCAGCCAAGATTGGGATGTCGACACTGAAGCTTTCTTT. The chain links TRBV4-2 to TRBJ1-1, with D uncertain. This CDR3 contains 15 residues. Germline V gene data show CDR1 as LGHNA and CDR2 as YNFKEQ. V was pared by 0 bases and J by 3 bases, with 11 bases between.

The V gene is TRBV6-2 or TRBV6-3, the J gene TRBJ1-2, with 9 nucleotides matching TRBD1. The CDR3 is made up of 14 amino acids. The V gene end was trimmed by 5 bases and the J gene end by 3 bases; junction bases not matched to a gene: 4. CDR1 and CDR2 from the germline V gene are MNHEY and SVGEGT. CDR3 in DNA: TGTGCCAGCAGTGAGGGACAGGGTTACTATGGCTACACCTTC. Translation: CASSEGQGYYGYTF.

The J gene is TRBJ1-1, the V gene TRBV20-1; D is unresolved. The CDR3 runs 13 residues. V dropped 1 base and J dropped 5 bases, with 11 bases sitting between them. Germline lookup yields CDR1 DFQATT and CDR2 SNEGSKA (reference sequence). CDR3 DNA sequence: TGCAGTGCTAGAGTAAGAGGAGGGACTGAAGCTTTCTTT. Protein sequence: CSARVRGGTEAFF.

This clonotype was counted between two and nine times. In DNA, the CDR3 is TGTGCCAGCAGTGAATGGGACAGGGGTGCAGGCTACACCTTC. This translates into CASSEWDRGAGYTF. The rearrangement joins TRBV6-1 to TRBJ1-2; the match to TRBD1 covers 10 bases. CDR1 is MNHNS and CDR2 is SASEGT in the germline V gene. This CDR3 spans 14 amino acids. Trimming at V came to 2 bases and at J to 8 bases, leaving 5 bases not matched to a gene.

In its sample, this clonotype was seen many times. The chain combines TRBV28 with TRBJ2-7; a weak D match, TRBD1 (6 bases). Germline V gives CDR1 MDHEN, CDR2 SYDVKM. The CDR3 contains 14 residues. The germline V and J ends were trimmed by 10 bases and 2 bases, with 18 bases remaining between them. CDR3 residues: CATMDNRGTYEQYF. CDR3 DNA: TGTGCCACCATGGACAATAGGGGGACCTACGAGCAGTACTTC.

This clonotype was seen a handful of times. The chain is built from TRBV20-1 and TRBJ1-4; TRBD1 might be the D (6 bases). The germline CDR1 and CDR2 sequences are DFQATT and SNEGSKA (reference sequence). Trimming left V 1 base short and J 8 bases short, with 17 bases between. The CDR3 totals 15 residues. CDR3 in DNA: TGCAGTGCTAGAGCCACCGGGACATATGCGGAAAAACTGTTTTTT. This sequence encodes CSARATGTYAEKLFF.